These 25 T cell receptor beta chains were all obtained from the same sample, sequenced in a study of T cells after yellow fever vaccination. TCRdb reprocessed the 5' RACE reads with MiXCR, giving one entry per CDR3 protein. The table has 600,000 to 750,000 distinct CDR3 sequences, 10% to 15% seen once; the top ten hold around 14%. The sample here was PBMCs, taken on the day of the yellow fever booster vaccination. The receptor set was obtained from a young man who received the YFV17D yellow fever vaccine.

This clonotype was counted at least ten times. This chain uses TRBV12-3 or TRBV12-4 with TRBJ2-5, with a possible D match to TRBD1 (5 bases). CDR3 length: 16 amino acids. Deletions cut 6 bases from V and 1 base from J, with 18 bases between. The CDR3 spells CASSAGQGPIQETQYF. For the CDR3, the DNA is TGTGCCAGCAGCGCAGGGCAGGGCCCCATCCAAGAGACCCAGTACTTC.

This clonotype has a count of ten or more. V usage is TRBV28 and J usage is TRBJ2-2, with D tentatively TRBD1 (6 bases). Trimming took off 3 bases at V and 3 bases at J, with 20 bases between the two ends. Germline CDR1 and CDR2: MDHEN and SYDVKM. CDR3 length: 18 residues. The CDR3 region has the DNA TGTGCCAGCAGTTTCCAACCCAGGGGTCGTGGGTACACCGGGGAGCTGTTTTTT. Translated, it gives CASSFQPRGRGYTGELFF. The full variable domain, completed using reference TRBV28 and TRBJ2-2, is DVKVTQSSRYLVKRTGEKVFLECVQDMDHENMFWYRQDPGLGLRLIYFSYDVKMKEKGDIPEGYSVSREKKERFSLILESASTNQTSMYLCASSFQPRGRGYTGELFFGEGSRLTVL.

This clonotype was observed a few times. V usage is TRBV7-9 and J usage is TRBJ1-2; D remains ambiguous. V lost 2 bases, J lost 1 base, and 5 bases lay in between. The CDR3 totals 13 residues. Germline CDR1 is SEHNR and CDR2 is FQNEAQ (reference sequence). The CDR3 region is CASSLSDNYGYTF. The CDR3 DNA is TGTGCCAGCAGCTTATCGGATAACTATGGCTACACCTTC.

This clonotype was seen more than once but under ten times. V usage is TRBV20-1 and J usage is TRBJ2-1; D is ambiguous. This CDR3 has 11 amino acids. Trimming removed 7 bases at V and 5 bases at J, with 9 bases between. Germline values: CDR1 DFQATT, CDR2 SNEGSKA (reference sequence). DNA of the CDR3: TGCAGTGACAGCTGGAACAATGAGCAGTTCTTC. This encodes CSDSWNNEQFF.

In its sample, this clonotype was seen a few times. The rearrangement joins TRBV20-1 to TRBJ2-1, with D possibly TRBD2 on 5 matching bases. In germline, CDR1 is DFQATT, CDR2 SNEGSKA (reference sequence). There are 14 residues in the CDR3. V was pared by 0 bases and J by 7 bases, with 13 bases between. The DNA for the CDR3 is TGCAGTGCTAGAGATCCTCTAGCTACAAATGAGCAGTTCTTC. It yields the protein CSARDPLATNEQFF.

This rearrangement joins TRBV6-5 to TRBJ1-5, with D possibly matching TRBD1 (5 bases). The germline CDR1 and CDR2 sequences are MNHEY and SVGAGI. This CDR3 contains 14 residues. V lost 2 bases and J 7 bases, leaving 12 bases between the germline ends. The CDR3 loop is CASSYPGLEQPQHF. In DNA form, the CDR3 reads TGTGCCAGCAGTTACCCGGGACTCGAGCAGCCCCAGCATTTT.

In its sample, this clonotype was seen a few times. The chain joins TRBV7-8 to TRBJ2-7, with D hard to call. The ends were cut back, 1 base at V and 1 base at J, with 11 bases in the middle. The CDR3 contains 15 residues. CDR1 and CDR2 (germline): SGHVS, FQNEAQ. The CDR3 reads CASSLGSAESYEQYF. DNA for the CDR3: TGTGCCAGCAGCTTAGGTAGTGCGGAATCCTACGAGCAGTACTTC.

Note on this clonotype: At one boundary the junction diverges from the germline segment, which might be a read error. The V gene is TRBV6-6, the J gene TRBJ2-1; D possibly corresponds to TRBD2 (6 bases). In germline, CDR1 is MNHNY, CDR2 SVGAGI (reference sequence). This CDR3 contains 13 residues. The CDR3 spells CASSPGGFDEPFF. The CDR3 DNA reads TGTGCCAGCAGCCCTGGAGGGTTTGATGAGCCGTTCTTC.

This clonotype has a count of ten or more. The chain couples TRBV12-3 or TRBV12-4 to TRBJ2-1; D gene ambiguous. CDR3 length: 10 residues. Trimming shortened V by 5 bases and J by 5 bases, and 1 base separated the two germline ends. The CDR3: CASSDNEQFF. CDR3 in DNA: TGTGCCAGCAGTGACAATGAGCAGTTCTTC.

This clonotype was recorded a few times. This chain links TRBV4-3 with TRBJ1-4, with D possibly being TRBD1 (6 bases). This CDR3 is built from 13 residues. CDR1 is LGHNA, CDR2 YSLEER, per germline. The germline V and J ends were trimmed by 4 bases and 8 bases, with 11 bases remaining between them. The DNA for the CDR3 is TGCGCCAGCAGCCCCCGGACAGCAGAAAAACTGTTTTTT. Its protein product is CASSPRTAEKLFF.

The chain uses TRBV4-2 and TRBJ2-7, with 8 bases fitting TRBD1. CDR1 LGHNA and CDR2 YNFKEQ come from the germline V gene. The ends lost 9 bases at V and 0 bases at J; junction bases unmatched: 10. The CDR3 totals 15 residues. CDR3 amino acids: CARSIRDRSSYEQYF. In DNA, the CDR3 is TGTGCCAGGTCCATCCGGGACAGGTCCTCCTACGAGCAGTACTTC.

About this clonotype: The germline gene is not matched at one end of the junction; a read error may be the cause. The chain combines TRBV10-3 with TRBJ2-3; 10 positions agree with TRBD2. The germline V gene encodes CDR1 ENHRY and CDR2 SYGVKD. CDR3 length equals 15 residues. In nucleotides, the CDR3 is TGTGCCATCAGGGGGCTAGCGGGGGTTTTCGATACGAAGTATTTT. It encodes CAIRGLAGVFDTKYF.

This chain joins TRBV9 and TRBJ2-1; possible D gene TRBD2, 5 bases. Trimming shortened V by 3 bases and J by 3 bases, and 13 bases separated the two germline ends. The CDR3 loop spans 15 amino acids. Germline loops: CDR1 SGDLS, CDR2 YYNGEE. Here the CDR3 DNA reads TGTGCCAGCAGCGAAGGGAGCGGAGACTACAATGAGCAGTTCTTC. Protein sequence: CASSEGSGDYNEQFF.

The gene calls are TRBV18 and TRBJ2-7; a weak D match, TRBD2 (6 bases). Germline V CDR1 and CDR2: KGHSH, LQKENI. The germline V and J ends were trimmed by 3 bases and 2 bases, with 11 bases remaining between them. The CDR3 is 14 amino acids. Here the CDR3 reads CASSPSSGAYEQYF. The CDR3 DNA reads TGTGCCAGCTCACCCTCCTCGGGGGCCTACGAGCAGTACTTC.

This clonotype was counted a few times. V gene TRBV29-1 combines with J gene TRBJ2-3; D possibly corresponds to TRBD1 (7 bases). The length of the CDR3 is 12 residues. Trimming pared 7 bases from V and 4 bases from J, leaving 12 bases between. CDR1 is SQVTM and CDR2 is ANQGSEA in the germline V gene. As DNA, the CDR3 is TGCAGCGACCTCAGGGGGGCAGATACGCAGTATTTT. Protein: CSDLRGADTQYF.

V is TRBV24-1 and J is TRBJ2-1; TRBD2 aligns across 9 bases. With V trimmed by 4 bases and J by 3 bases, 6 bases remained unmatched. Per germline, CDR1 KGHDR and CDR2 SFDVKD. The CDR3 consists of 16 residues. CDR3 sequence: CATSDPRAGGYNEQFF. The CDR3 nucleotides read TGTGCCACCAGTGACCCTCGAGCGGGAGGCTACAATGAGCAGTTCTTC.

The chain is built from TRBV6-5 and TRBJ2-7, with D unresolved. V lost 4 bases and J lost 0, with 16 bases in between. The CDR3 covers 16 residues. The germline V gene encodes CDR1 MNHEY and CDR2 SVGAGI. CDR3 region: CASSLPPGLSSYEQYF. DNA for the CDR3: TGTGCCAGCAGTTTGCCGCCGGGTCTCAGCTCCTACGAGCAGTACTTC.

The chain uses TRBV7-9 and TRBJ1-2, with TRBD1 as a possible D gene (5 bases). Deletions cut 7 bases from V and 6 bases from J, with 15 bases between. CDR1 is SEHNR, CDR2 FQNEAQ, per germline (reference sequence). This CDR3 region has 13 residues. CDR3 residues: CASKEAGEDGYTF. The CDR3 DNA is TGTGCCAGCAAGGAAGCGGGGGAGGATGGCTACACCTTC.

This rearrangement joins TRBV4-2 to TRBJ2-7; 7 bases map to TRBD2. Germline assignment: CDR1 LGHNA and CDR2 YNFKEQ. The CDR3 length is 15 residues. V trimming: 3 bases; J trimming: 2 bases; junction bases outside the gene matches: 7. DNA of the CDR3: TGTGCCAGCAGCCAGGTTAGCGGGTTAACCTACGAGCAGTACTTC. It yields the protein CASSQVSGLTYEQYF.

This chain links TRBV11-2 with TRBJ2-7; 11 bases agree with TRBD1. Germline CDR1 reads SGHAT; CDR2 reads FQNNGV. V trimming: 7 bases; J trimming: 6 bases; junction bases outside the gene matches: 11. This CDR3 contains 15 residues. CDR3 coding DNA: TGTGCCAGCACCTACCCCGGGACAGGGGGTTCCGAGCAGTACTTC. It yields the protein CASTYPGTGGSEQYF.

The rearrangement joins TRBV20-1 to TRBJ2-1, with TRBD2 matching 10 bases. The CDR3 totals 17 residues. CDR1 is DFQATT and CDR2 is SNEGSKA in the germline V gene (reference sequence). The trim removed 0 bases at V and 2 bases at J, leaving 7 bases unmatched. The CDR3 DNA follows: TGCAGTGCTAGAGATCCACTAGCGGGACGGGCCTACAATGAGCAGTTCTTC. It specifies CSARDPLAGRAYNEQFF.

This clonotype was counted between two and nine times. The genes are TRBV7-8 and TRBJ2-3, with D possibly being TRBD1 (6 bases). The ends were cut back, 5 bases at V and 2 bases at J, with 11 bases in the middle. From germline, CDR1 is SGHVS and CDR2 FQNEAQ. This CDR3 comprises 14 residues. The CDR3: CASSPPGHTDTQYF. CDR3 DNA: TGTGCCAGCAGCCCCCCGGGACACACAGATACGCAGTATTTT.

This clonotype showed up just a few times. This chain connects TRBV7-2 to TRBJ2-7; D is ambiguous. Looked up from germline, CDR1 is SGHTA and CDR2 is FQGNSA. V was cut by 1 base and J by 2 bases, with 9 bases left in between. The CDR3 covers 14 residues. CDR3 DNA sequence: TGTGCCAGCAGCTTAGGGGAAGGGCCCTACGAGCAGTACTTC. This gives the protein CASSLGEGPYEQYF.

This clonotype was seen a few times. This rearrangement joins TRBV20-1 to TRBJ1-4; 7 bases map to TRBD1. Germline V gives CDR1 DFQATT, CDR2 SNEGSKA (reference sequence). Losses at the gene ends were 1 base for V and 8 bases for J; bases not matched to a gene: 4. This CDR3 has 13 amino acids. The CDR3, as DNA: TGCAGTGCTAGAGTGACAGGGAGGGAAAAACTGTTTTTT. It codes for CSARVTGREKLFF.

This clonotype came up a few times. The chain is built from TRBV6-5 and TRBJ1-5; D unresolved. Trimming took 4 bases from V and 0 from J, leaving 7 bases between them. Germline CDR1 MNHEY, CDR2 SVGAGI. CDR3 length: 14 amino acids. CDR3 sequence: CASSWLHSNQPQHF. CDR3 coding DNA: TGTGCCAGCAGTTGGTTGCATAGCAATCAGCCCCAGCATTTT.